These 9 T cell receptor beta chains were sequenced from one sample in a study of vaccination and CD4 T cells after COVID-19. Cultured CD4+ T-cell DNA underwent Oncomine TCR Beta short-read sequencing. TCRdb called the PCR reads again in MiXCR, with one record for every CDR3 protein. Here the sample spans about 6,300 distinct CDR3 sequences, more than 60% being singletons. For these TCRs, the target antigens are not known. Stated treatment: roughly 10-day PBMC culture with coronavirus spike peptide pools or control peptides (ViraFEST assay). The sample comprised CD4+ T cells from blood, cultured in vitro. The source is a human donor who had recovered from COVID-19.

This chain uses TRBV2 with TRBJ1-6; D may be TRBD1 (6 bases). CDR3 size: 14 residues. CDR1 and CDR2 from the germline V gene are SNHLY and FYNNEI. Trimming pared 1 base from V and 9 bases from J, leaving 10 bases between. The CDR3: CASSEGRGSSPLHF. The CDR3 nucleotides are TGTGCCAGCAGTGAAGGCAGGGGCAGTTCACCCCTCCACTTT.

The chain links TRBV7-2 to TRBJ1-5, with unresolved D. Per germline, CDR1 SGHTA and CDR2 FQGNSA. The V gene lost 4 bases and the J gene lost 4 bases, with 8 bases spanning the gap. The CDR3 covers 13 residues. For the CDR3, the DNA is TGTGCCAGCAGCTCCTACGTAAATCAGCCCCAGCATTTT. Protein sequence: CASSSYVNQPQHF.

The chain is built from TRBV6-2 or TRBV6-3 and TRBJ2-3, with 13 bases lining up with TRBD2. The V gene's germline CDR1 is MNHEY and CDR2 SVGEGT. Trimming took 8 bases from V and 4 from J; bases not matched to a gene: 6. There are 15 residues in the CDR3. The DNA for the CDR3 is TGTGCCAGCGGACTAGCGGGAGCGCGCGCAGATACGCAGTATTTT. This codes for CASGLAGARADTQYF.

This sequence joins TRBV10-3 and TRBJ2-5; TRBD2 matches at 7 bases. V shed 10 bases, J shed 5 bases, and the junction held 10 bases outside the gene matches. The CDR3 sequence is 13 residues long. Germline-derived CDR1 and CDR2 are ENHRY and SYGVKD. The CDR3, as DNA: TGTGCCACCCTGGACTCCGGGGGGGAGACCCAGTACTTC. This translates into CATLDSGGETQYF.

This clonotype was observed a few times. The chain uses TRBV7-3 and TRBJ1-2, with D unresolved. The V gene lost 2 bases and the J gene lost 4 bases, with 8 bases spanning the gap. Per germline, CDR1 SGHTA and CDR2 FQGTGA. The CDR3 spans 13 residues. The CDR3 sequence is CASSLGGRYGYTF. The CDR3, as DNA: TGTGCCAGCAGCTTAGGTGGGCGCTATGGCTACACCTTC.

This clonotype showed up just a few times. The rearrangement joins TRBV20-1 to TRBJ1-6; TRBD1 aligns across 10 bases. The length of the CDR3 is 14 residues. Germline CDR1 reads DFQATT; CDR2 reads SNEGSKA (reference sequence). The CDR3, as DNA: TGCAGCGCCCGCAGACAGGGGGCGAATTCACCCCTCCACTTT. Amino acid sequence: CSARRQGANSPLHF.

CDR3 residues: CASSYSTRLQPQHF. The DNA for the CDR3 is TGTGCCAGCAGTTACTCGACTAGGCTGCAGCCCCAGCATTTT. The chain employs TRBV6-5 and TRBJ1-5; unclear D gene. This CDR3 spans 14 amino acids. Germline CDR1 reads MNHEY; CDR2 reads SVGAGI. Deletions cut 0 bases from V and 7 bases from J, with 10 bases between.

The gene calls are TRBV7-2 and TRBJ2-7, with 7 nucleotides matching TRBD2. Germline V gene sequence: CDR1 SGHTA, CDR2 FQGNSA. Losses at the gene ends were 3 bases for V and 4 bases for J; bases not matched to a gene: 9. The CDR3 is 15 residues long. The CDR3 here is CASSLGAGWEYEQYF. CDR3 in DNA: TGTGCCAGCAGCTTGGGAGCGGGATGGGAATACGAGCAGTACTTC.

This chain's CDR3 is CATSEDGSGNTIYF. For the CDR3, the DNA is TGTGCCACCAGCGAAGACGGCTCTGGAAACACCATATATTTT. This chain joins TRBV15 and TRBJ1-3; D is uncertain. The CDR3 covers 14 residues. Trimming pared 5 bases from V and 0 bases from J, leaving 8 bases between. From germline, CDR1 is LNHNV and CDR2 YYDKDF (reference sequence).